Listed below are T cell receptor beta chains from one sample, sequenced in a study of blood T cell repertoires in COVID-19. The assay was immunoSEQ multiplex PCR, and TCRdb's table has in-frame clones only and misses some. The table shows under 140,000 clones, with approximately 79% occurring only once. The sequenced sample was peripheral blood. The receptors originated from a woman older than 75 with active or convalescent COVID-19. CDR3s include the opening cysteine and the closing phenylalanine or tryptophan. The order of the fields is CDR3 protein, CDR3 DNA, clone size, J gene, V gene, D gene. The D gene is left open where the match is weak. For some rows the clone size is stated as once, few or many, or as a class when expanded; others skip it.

CASSLSDEDYGYTF,TGTGCCAGCAGCTTGTCCGATGAGGACTATGGCTACACCTTC,NA,TRBJ1-2,TRBV7-9,NA
CASSLVVGAEEQYF,TGTGCCAGCAGCTTAGTTGTGGGAGCAGAAGAGCAGTACTTC,NA,TRBJ2-7,TRBV7-9,NA
CASSLGTGRQETQYF,TGCGCCAGCAGCTTGGGGACAGGGCGCCAAGAGACCCAGTACTTC,NA,TRBJ2-5,TRBV5-1,TRBD1
CASRYERTGAYEQYF,TGTGCCAGCAGATACGAGCGGACAGGCGCCTACGAGCAGTACTTC,NA,TRBJ2-7,TRBV6-2/TRBV6-3,TRBD1
CASPQGVGYTF,TGTGCCAGCCCCCAAGGGGTTGGCTACACCTTC,NA,TRBJ1-2,TRBV2,NA
CASSHGTQNYEQYF,TGTGCCAGCAGCCACGGGACTCAGAACTACGAGCAGTACTTC,NA,TRBJ2-7,TRBV3-1/TRBV3-2,NA
CASTGEGSGNTIYF,TGTGCCAGCACTGGGGAGGGCTCTGGAAACACCATATATTTT,NA,TRBJ1-3,TRBV2,NA
CASSLDPGSGDTQYF,TGCGCCAGCAGCTTGGATCCCGGGTCGGGAGATACGCAGTATTTT,NA,TRBJ2-3,TRBV5-1,NA
CATSRGQDRALHF,TGTGCCACCAGCAGGGGACAGGATCGGGCCCTCCACTTT,once,TRBJ1-6,TRBV15,TRBD1
CASSITSGNNEQFF,TGTGCCAGTAGTATTACTAGCGGAAATAATGAGCAGTTCTTC,NA,TRBJ2-1,TRBV19,TRBD2
CASSPSGSSPYEQYF,TGTGCCAGCAGCCCTAGCGGGAGTAGTCCCTACGAGCAGTACTTC,few,TRBJ2-7,TRBV6-6,TRBD2
CASSERGGELFF,TGTGCCAGCAGTGAACGGGGAGGAGAACTGTTTTTT,NA,TRBJ1-4,TRBV2,NA
CASSLGPPQAGNTIYF,TGTGCCAGCAGCTTAGGCCCCCCCCAGGCTGGAAACACCATATATTTT,NA,TRBJ1-3,TRBV7-9,NA
CATSRDFHTSGSSGELFF,TGTGCCACCAGCAGAGATTTCCATACTAGCGGGAGTTCCGGGGAGCTGTTTTTT,NA,TRBJ2-2,TRBV15,TRBD2
CASSVDPRPRVHNEQFF,TGTGCCAGCAGCGTAGACCCGAGGCCGCGGGTGCACAATGAGCAGTTCTTC,NA,TRBJ2-1,TRBV9,NA
CASSEGEGKAFF,TGTGCCAGCAGTGAAGGGGAGGGCAAAGCTTTCTTT,few,TRBJ1-1,TRBV2,NA
CASSQDQGTNTEAFF,TGCGCCAGCAGCCAAGATCAGGGGACCAACACTGAAGCTTTCTTT,NA,TRBJ1-1,TRBV4-3,NA
CASSQRAGNEQFF,TGTGCTAGCAGCCAACGGGCGGGGAATGAGCAGTTCTTC,NA,TRBJ2-1,TRBV7-7,NA
CASRAGSYGYTF,TGTGCCAGCAGGGCGGGAAGCTATGGCTACACCTTC,NA,TRBJ1-2,TRBV2,NA
CASSMMGGNQPQHF,TGTGCCAGTAGTATGATGGGGGGGAATCAGCCCCAGCATTTT,NA,TRBJ1-5,TRBV19,NA
CASSPRLDTEAFF,TGTGCCAGCAGTCCACGGTTGGACACTGAAGCTTTCTTT,NA,TRBJ1-1,TRBV27,NA
CASSVATVASGKDEQFF,TGTGCCAGCAGCGTAGCTACGGTGGCTAGCGGCAAAGATGAGCAGTTCTTC,NA,TRBJ2-1,TRBV9,TRBD2
CASSRLAGLRNEQFF,TGTGCCAGCAGTCGACTAGCGGGACTTCGGAATGAGCAGTTCTTC,NA,TRBJ2-1,TRBV27,TRBD2
CATSRDVGQGGQRQETQYF,TGTGCCACCAGCAGAGATGTGGGACAGGGGGGTCAGCGGCAAGAGACCCAGTACTTC,NA,TRBJ2-5,TRBV15,TRBD1
CASSQGPGRSGNYGYTF,TGTGCCAGCAGTCAGGGCCCTGGGCGTTCAGGGAACTATGGCTACACCTTC,NA,TRBJ1-2,TRBV7-2,NA
CASSLTGSGEQYF,TGTGCCAGTAGTTTAACAGGCTCCGGGGAGCAGTACTTC,NA,TRBJ2-7,TRBV19,NA
CASSLLTRQETQYF,TGTGCCAGCAGTTTATTGACTCGTCAAGAGACCCAGTACTTC,NA,TRBJ2-5,TRBV6-2/TRBV6-3,NA
CASSYSAGNQPQHF,TGTGCCAGCAGTTACTCTGCCGGGAATCAGCCCCAGCATTTT,once,TRBJ1-5,TRBV6-2/TRBV6-3,NA
CASSFTSDSYNEQFF,TGTGCCAGCAGCTTCACTAGCGACTCCTACAATGAGCAGTTCTTC,NA,TRBJ2-1,TRBV9,TRBD2
CASRTNAQGEGGYTF,TGCGCCAGCAGGACCAATGCCCAAGGGGAAGGTGGCTACACCTTC,once,TRBJ1-2,TRBV5-1,NA
CSVRTGRNTEAFF,TGCAGCGTCCGGACAGGCCGAAACACTGAAGCTTTCTTT,NA,TRBJ1-1,TRBV29-1,TRBD1
CASNPDTPRGYTF,TGTGCCAGCAACCCGGACACGCCTCGGGGCTACACCTTC,NA,TRBJ1-2,TRBV6-6,NA
CASSAQLAQFDLREQFF,TGTGCCAGCAGCGCCCAACTAGCCCAGTTTGACCTACGTGAGCAGTTCTTC,NA,TRBJ2-1,TRBV11-2,NA
CASSLPGSQGRNYGYTF,TGTGCCAGCAGCCTCCCCGGATCACAGGGTAGGAACTATGGCTACACCTTC,NA,TRBJ1-2,TRBV2,NA
CASSYGQGQETQYF,TGCGCCAGCAGCTACGGTCAGGGCCAAGAGACCCAGTACTTC,NA,TRBJ2-5,TRBV5-1,NA
CASRFSKAGCSYEQYF,TGTGCAAGTCGCTTTTCGAAAGCCGGGTGCTCCTACGAGCAGTACTTC,NA,TRBJ2-7,TRBV12-2,NA
CATSGPGQGYLYYEQYF,TGTGCCACCAGTGGGCCGGGACAGGGATACCTCTACTACGAGCAGTACTTC,NA,TRBJ2-7,TRBV24-1,TRBD1
CASSYSTGSTEAFF,TGTGCCAGCAGTTACTCGACAGGGAGTACTGAAGCTTTCTTT,NA,TRBJ1-1,TRBV6-5,TRBD1
CASSLTGTHSSSGNTIYF,TGTGCCAGCAGCTTAACAGGAACCCATTCTAGCTCTGGAAACACCATATATTTT,NA,TRBJ1-3,TRBV7-3,NA
CASSQGGLAGPQLGTDTQYF,TGCGCCAGCAGCCAAGGGGGACTAGCGGGCCCACAGCTTGGCACAGATACGCAGTATTTT,NA,TRBJ2-3,TRBV4-1,TRBD2
CASTPGHWGSNEQFF,TGTGCCAGTACCCCGGGACATTGGGGTTCCAATGAGCAGTTCTTC,NA,TRBJ2-1,TRBV19,NA
CATSSPRRLAGVSEQFF,TGTGCCACCAGCAGCCCCCGACGTCTAGCGGGAGTCTCGGAGCAGTTCTTC,NA,TRBJ2-1,TRBV15,TRBD2
CASSLGQGAIWDGYTF,TGTGCCAGCAGTTTGGGACAGGGGGCTATTTGGGATGGCTACACCTTC,NA,TRBJ1-2,TRBV27,TRBD1
CASSQREYEQYF,TGTGCCAGCAGCCAAAGGGAGTACGAGCAGTACTTC,many,TRBJ2-7,TRBV7-9,NA
CASTKTRARNTEAFF,TGTGCCAGCACCAAAACCAGGGCCCGGAACACTGAAGCTTTCTTT,NA,TRBJ1-1,TRBV11-3,NA
CATRNTNQPQHF,TGTGCCACGAGGAATACCAATCAGCCCCAGCATTTT,NA,TRBJ1-5,TRBV28,NA
CASNTLRRNYGYTF,TGTGCCAGCAACACCCTGAGGCGGAACTATGGCTACACCTTC,NA,TRBJ1-2,TRBV6-6,NA
CATSRDLGDREPYF,TGTGCCACCAGCAGAGATCTGGGGGACAGGGAACCGTACTTC,NA,TRBJ2-7,TRBV15,TRBD1
CASSVLRSNYGYTF,TGTGCCAGCAGTGTTTTGCGTAGTAACTATGGCTACACCTTC,NA,TRBJ1-2,TRBV2,NA
CASSVVGGPDTQYF,TGCGCCAGCAGTGTCGTGGGGGGTCCGGATACGCAGTATTTT,NA,TRBJ2-3,TRBV10-1,NA
CASSWTGRNSPLHF,TGTGCCAGCAGTTGGACAGGGAGGAATTCACCCCTCCACTTT,NA,TRBJ1-6,TRBV6-5,TRBD1
CASTSQGRALLQETQYF,TGTGCCAGCACCTCGCAAGGCAGGGCTTTGCTGCAAGAGACCCAGTACTTC,NA,TRBJ2-5,TRBV28,NA
CASSPPGGNTDTQYF,TGTGCCAGCAGCCCCCCAGGGGGGAACACAGATACGCAGTATTTT,NA,TRBJ2-3,TRBV11-2,NA